Listed below are T cell receptor beta chains from one sample, sequenced in a study of CD8 T cells in Susac syndrome. In TCRdb, the immunoSEQ multiplex PCR reads were re-called with MiXCR into one record per CDR3 protein. The sample comprises about 140,000 distinct CDR3 sequences, approximately 95% of which are singletons, and roughly 0.2% rests with the top ten. The material sequenced was CD8+ T cells from PBMCs. The receptors come from a human donor with Susac syndrome. Each CDR3 is given with its conserved first and last residue. Fields, in order: J gene, V gene, clone size, D gene, CDR3 DNA, CDR3 protein. D genes are given only for firm matches. Clone size is given for some rows only: seen once, a few or many times, or a class if the clone is expanded.

TRBJ2-1	TRBV3-1	NA	NA	TGTGCCAGCAGCCTCCAGGTTGGAGGGACAGAGAACAATGAGCAGTTCTTC	CASSLQVGGTENNEQFF
TRBJ1-1	TRBV7-8	NA	NA	TGTGCCAGCAGCGCAGCCGAGGGATTTAACACTGAAGCTTTCTTT	CASSAAEGFNTEAFF
TRBJ2-7	TRBV19	NA	TRBD1	TGTGCCAGTAGTATACCGGACAGGGGCTACGAGCAGTACTTC	CASSIPDRGYEQYF
TRBJ2-7	TRBV5-6	NA	NA	TGTGCCAGCAGCAACCCTAGCGCCCGCCGGGAGCAGTACTTC	CASSNPSARREQYF
TRBJ1-2	TRBV5-6	NA	TRBD1	TGTGCCAGCAGCTATGGGACAGGGGACACCTATGGCTACACCTTC	CASSYGTGDTYGYTF
TRBJ2-1	TRBV2	NA	NA	TGTGCCAGCATGCAGGGAGGTGAGCAGTTCTTC	CASMQGGEQFF
TRBJ2-7	TRBV20-1	NA	TRBD2	TGCAGTGGGGCCTCTAGCGGGATGAGTGGCGAGCAGTACTTC	CSGASSGMSGEQYF
TRBJ2-1	TRBV6-5	NA	NA	TGTGCCAGCAGTTACTCGGCAGGGACGGTCCTAGAGAATGAGCAGTTCTTC	CASSYSAGTVLENEQFF
TRBJ2-7	TRBV13	NA	NA	TGTGCCAGCAGCTCCCTGGGCCAAGGGACCTACGAGCAGTACTTC	CASSSLGQGTYEQYF
TRBJ1-2	TRBV6-5	NA	NA	TGTGCCAGCAGTCCCCCAGGAACCGTCTATGGCTACACCTTC	CASSPPGTVYGYTF
TRBJ2-3	TRBV29-1	NA	NA	TGCAGCGTTGTGACGGGAGAGACAGATACGCAGTATTTT	CSVVTGETDTQYF
TRBJ2-3	TRBV10-3	NA	TRBD2	TGTGCCATCAGTGAGGCGACTAGCCTAAGAACAGATACGCAGTATTTT	CAISEATSLRTDTQYF
TRBJ2-1	TRBV7-8	NA	NA	TGTGCCAGCAGCTTAGTCTCCCCGAGCTCCTACAATGAGCAGTTCTTC	CASSLVSPSSYNEQFF
TRBJ2-3	TRBV5-1	NA	TRBD1	TGCGCCAGCAGCTTGTGGGGGCAGGGGGCAGCGGATACGCAGTATTTT	CASSLWGQGAADTQYF
TRBJ1-1	TRBV25-1	NA	NA	TGTGCCAGCAGTGAATATTGGCAGACAACGGGGGCTTTCTTT	CASSEYWQTTGAFF
TRBJ2-7	TRBV29-1	NA	TRBD1	TGCAGCGCCACCTCACCGGACAGGGGTTTTAACGAGCAGTACTTC	CSATSPDRGFNEQYF
TRBJ2-7	TRBV20-1	few	TRBD2	TGCAGTGCTAGGGGGACTAGCGGATACGAGCAGTACTTC	CSARGTSGYEQYF
TRBJ2-7	TRBV5-1	NA	TRBD2	TGCGCCAGCAGCCTCTACCCCGGGACTAGCGGAAACTTATACGAGCAGTACTTC	CASSLYPGTSGNLYEQYF